The sequence of this T cell receptor (beta chain) was determined in a study of blood T cell repertoires in COVID-19. Assay used: immunoSEQ multiplex PCR; TCRdb lists only in-frame clones, some missing. Among about 270,000 clones listed, 75% to 85% were seen once. This clone was observed a few times. The CDR3 has 14 amino acids. The trim removed 6 bases at V and 3 bases at J, leaving 6 bases unmatched. From germline, CDR1 is MNHEY and CDR2 SVGAGI. This sequence originates from a woman aged 45 to 65 with acute COVID-19. The sequenced sample consisted of PBMCs or T cells enriched from blood (not recorded which). The rearrangement joins TRBV6-5 to TRBJ1-1; 8 nucleotides line up with TRBD1. CDR3 sequence reads: CASSLDRGYTEAFF. DNA of the CDR3: TGTGCCAGCAGCCTCGACAGGGGTTACACTGAAGCTTTCTTT.